The 2 T cell receptor beta chains given below trace back to one sample, sequenced in a study of radiation and T cells in renal cell carcinoma. The table came from immunoSEQ multiplex PCR; TCRdb's copy has only in-frame clones and leaves some out. The sample lists roughly 130,000 clones, around nine tenths occurring once. Time point indicated: blood 2 weeks post-SBRT. Treatment in this sample: 15 Gy SBRT to primary tumor, nephrectomy 4 weeks later. The sequencing used blood, collected from a patient whose treatment included radiotherapy and nephrectomy. The receptors come from a woman in her 70s with renal cell carcinoma.

This clone appeared a single time. The CDR3 DNA is TGTGCCAGTAGTATCGGAGACATTCAGTACTTC. It translates to CASSIGDIQYF. The chain uses TRBV19 and TRBJ2-4, with no clear D. Deletions cut 3 bases from V and 8 bases from J, with 5 bases between. Germline loops: CDR1 LNHDA, CDR2 SQIVND (reference sequence). This CDR3 contains 11 residues.

The rearrangement uses TRBV27 and TRBJ1-2; 9 nucleotides agree with TRBD1. The ends lost 5 bases at V and 7 bases at J; junction bases unmatched: 11. This CDR3 region has 15 residues. CDR1 and CDR2 from the germline V gene are MNHEY and SMNVEV (reference sequence). Here the CDR3 reads CASSLDRGGLGGYTF. DNA of the CDR3: TGTGCCAGCAGTCTCGACAGGGGGGGTCTAGGTGGCTACACCTTC.